Each of the 3 T cell receptor beta chains below was sequenced from the same sample in a study of CD8+ T cells in alopecia areata. Sequencing templates came from extracted RNA that was reverse transcribed into cDNA. TCRdb's table, derived via immunoSEQ multiplex PCR, lists solely in-frame clones and lacks some. In the table there are 110,000 to 150,000 clones, around 50% of which are singletons. The specimen was CD4+ T cells sorted from blood, collected at week 0. The receptors stem from a human donor with alopecia areata.

The chain employs TRBV30 and TRBJ1-1, with a weak D call TRBD1 (6 bases). Per germline, CDR1 GTSNPN and CDR2 SVGIG (reference sequence). This CDR3 contains 14 residues. The V end was cut by 4 bases, the J end by 1 base, with 13 bases between. CDR3 region: CAWNPTGGNTEAFF. Here the CDR3 DNA reads TGTGCCTGGAACCCGACAGGCGGGAACACTGAAGCTTTCTTT.

The chain has TRBV7-6 and TRBJ2-1, with D possibly matching TRBD2 (5 bases). This CDR3 comprises 14 residues. Germline lookup yields CDR1 SGHVS and CDR2 FNYEAQ. V gave up 5 bases and J gave up 3 bases, with 11 bases separating them. CDR3 coding DNA: TGTGCCAGCAGCCCGCGGGTTAGCTACAATGAGCAGTTCTTC. Translating gives CASSPRVSYNEQFF. Full variable domain (remainder filled in from reference TRBV7-6 and TRBJ2-1): GAGVSQSPRYKVTKRGQDVALRCDPISGHVSLYWYRQALGQGPEFLTYFNYEAQQDKSGLPNDRFSAERPEGSISTLTIQRTEQRDSAMYRCASSPRVSYNEQFFGPGTRLTVL.

The chain recombines TRBV5-6 with TRBJ2-7, with no clear D. The V end lost 1 base, the J end lost 0 bases, and 11 bases lay between the germline ends. This CDR3 comprises 15 residues. Germline V CDR1 and CDR2: SGHDT, YYEEEE. CDR3 region: CASSLWTVSSYEQYF. The CDR3, as DNA: TGTGCCAGCAGCTTGTGGACCGTGAGCTCCTACGAGCAGTACTTC.